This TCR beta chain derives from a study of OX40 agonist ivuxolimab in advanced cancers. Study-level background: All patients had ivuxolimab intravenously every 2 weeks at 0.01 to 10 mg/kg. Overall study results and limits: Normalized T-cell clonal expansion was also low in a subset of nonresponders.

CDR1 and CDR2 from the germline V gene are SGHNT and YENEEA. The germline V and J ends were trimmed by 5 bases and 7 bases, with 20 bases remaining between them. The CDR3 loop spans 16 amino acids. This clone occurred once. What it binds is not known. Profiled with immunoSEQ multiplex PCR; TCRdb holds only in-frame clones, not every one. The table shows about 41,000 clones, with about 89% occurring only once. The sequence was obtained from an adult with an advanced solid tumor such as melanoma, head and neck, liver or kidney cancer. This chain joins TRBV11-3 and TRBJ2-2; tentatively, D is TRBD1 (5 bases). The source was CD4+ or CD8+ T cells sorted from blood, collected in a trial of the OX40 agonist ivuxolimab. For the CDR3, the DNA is TGTGCCAGCAGCAATAGAGGTCGCCAACAGGTCGGGGAGCTGTTTTTT. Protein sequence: CASSNRGRQQVGELFF.